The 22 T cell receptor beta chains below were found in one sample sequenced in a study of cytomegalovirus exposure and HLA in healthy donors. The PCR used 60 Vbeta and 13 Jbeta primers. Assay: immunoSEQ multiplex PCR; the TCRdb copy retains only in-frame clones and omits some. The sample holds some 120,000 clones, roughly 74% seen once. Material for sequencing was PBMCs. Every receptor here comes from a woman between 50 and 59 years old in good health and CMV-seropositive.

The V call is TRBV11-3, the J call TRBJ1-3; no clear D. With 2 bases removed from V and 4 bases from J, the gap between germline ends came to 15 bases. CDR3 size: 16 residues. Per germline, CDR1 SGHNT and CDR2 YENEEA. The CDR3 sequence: CASSLIAGEGGNTIYF. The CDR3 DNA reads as TGTGCCAGCAGCTTAATCGCGGGAGAAGGCGGAAACACCATATATTTT.

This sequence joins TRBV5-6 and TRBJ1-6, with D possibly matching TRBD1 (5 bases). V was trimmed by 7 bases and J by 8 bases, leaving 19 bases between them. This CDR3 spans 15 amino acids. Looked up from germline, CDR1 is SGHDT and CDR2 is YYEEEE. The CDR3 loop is CASGKIRDMDSPLHF. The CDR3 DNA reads TGTGCCAGCGGCAAGATCAGGGATATGGATTCACCCCTCCACTTT.

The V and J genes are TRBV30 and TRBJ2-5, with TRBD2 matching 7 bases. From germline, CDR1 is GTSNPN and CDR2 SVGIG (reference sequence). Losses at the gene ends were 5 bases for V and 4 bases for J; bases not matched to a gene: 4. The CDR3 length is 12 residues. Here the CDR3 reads CAWERGSETQYF. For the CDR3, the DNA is TGTGCCTGGGAGCGGGGATCAGAGACCCAGTACTTC.

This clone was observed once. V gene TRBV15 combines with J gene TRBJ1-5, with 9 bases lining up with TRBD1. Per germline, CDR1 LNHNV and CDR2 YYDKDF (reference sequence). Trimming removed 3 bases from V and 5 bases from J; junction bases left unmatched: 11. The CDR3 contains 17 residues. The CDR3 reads CATSREQGAGEDQPQHF. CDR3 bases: TGTGCCACCAGCAGGGAACAGGGGGCTGGGGAGGATCAGCCCCAGCATTTT. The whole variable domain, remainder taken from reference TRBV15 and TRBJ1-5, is DAMVIQNPRYQVTQFGKPVTLSCSQTLNHNVMYWYQQKSSQAPKLLFHYYDKDFNNEADTPDNFQSRRPNTSFCFLDIRSPGLGDTAMYLCATSREQGAGEDQPQHFGDGTRLSIL.

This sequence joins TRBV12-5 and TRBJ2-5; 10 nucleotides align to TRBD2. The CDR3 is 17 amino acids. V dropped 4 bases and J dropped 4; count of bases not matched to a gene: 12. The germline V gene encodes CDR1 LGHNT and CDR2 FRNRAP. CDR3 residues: CASGSISSGGASETQYF. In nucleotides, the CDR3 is TGTGCTAGTGGTTCGATTTCGAGCGGGGGGGCCTCAGAGACCCAGTACTTC.

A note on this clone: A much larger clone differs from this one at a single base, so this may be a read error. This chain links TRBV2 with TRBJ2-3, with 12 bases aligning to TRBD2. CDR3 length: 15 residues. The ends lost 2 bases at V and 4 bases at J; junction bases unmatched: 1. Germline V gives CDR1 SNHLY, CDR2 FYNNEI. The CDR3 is CASSELAGGADTQYF. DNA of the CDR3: TGTGCCAGCAGTGAACTAGCGGGGGGGGCAGATACGCAGTATTTT. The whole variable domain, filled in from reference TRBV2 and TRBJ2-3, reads EPEVTQTPSHQVTQMGQEVILRCVPISNHLYFYWYRQILGQKVEFLVSFYNNEISEKSEIFDDQFSVERPDGSNFTLKIRSTKLEDSAMYFCASSELAGGADTQYFGPGTRLTVL.

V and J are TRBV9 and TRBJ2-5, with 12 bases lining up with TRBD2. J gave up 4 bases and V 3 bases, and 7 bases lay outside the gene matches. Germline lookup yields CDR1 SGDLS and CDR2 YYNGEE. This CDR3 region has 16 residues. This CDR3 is CASSGTSGAVGETQYF. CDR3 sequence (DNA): TGTGCCAGCAGCGGGACTAGCGGGGCAGTAGGAGAGACCCAGTACTTC.

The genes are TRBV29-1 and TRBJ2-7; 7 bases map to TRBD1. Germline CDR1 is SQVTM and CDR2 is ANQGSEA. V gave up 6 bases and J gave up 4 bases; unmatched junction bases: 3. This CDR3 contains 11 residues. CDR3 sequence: CSVGTVYEQYF. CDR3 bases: TGCAGCGTGGGGACAGTTTACGAGCAGTACTTC.

The CDR3 sequence: CASSLGTSTDTQYF. In DNA form, the CDR3 reads TGTGCCAGCAGCTTAGGGACTAGCACAGATACGCAGTATTTT. This chain uses TRBV11-2 with TRBJ2-3; perhaps TRBD2 as D (5 bases). This CDR3 spans 14 amino acids. The V end lost 1 base, the J end lost 0 bases, and 5 bases lay between the germline ends. Germline lookup yields CDR1 SGHAT and CDR2 FQNNGV.

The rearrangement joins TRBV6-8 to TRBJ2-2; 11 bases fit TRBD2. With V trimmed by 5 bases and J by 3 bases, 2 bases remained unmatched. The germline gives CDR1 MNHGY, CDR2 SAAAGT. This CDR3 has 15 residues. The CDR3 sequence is CASSATSGDTGELFF. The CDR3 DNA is TGTGCCAGCAGTGCGACTAGCGGGGACACCGGGGAGCTGTTTTTT.

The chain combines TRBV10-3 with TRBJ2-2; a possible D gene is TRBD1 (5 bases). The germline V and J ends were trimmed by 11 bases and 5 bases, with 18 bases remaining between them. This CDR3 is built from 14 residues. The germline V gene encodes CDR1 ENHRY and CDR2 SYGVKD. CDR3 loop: CALSIASGTGELFF. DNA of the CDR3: TGTGCCCTCTCGATAGCCTCAGGGACCGGGGAGCTGTTTTTT.

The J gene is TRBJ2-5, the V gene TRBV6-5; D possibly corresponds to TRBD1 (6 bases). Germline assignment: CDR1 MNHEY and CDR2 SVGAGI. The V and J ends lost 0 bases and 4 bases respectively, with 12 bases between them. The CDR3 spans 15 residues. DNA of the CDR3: TGTGCCAGCAGTTACTCAGGCAGGGGTGGAGAGACCCAGTACTTC. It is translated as CASSYSGRGGETQYF.

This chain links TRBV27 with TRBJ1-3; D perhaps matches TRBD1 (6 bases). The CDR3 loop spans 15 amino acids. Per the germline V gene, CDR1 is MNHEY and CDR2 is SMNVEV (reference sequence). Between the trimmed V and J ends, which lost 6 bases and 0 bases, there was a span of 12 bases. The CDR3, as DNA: TGTGCCAGCAGCTCTGGGACAAGCTCTGGAAACACCATATATTTT. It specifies CASSSGTSSGNTIYF.

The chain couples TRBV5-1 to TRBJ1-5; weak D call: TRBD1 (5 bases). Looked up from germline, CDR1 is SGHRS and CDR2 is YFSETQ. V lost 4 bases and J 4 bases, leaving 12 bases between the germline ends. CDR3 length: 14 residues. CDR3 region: CASSPDGGNQPQHF. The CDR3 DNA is TGCGCCAGCAGCCCGGACGGGGGAAATCAGCCCCAGCATTTT.

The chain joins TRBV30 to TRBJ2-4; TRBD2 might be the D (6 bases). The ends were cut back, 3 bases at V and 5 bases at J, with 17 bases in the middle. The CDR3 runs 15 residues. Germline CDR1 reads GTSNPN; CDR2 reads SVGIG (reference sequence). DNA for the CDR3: TGTGCCTGGAGGGACCGGACTACCGATGAAAACATTCAGTACTTC. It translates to CAWRDRTTDENIQYF.

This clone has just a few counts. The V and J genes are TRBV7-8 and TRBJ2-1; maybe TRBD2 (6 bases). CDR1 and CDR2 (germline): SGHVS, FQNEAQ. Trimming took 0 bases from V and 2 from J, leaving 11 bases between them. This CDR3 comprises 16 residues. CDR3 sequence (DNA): TGTGCCAGCAGCTTAGCGGGGGGATTACCCTACAATGAGCAGTTCTTC. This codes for CASSLAGGLPYNEQFF.

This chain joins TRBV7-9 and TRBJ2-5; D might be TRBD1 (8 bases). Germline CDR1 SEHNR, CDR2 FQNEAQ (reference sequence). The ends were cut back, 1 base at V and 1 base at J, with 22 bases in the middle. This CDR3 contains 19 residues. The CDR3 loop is CASSLGRGDRRDLQETQYF. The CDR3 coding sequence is TGTGCCAGCAGCTTAGGCCGGGGGGACAGGAGGGATCTCCAAGAGACCCAGTACTTC.

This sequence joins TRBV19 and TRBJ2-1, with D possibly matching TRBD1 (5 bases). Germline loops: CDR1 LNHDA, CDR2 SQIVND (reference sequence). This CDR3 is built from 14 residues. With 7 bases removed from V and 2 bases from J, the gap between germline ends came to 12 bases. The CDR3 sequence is CASKKDTAYNEQFF. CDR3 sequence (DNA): TGTGCCAGTAAGAAGGACACTGCCTACAATGAGCAGTTCTTC.

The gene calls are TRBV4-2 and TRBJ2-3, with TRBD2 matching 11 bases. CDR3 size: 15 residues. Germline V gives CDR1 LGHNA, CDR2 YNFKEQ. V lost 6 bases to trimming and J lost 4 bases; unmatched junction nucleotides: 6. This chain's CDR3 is CASSFSGGAADTQYF. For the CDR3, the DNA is TGTGCCAGCAGTTTTAGCGGGGGGGCCGCAGATACGCAGTATTTT.

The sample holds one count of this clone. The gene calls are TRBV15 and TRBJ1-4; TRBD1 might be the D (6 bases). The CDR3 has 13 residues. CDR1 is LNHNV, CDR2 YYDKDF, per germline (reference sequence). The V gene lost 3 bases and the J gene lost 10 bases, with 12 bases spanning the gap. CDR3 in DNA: TGTGCCACCAGCAGCACCAGAGGGGGAAAACTGTTTTTT. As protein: CATSSTRGGKLFF.

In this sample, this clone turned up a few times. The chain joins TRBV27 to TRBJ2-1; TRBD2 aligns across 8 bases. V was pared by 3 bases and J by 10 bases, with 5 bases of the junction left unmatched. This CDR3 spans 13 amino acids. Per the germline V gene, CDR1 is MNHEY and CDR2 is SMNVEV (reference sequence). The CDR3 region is CASSFGGDMEQFF. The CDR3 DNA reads TGTGCCAGCAGTTTCGGGGGGGATATGGAGCAGTTCTTC.

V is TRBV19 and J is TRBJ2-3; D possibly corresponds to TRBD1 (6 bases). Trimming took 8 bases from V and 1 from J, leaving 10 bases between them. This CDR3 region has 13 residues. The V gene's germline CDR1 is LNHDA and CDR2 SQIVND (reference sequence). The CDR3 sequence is CASGQSRTDTQYF. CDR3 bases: TGTGCCAGTGGACAGTCACGCACAGATACGCAGTATTTT.